The sequence of this T cell receptor beta chain was determined in a study of response to subunit inactivated influenza vaccine (dated by TCRdb to the late 2010s). About the investigation overall: To follow how T cells responded to a trivalent subunit inactivated influenza vaccine, the researchers relied on deep quantitative profiling of the T cell receptor repertoire.

The germline V gene (reference sequence) specifies DFQATT as CDR1 and SNEGSKA as CDR2. The junction carries 11 bases between V and J, which are trimmed by 0 bases and 2 bases respectively. From its cysteine to its phenylalanine, the CDR3 spans 14 amino acids. Only the CDR3 region is kept as DNA, spanning 42 bases read in frame from base 1. Library generation was performed with RT-PCR. Sequencing used an Illumina HiSeq 2500. TCRdb trimmed the raw reads at Q25, called clones with MiXCR and kept productive beta chains. Records with the same CDR3 protein are collapsed into one entry carrying the most frequent genes and DNA. The sample table lists 590,000 or so distinct CDR3 sequences, 11% to 15% of them with a count of one. Clones ranked in the top ten supply 6% to 9.5% of the sample. On the study overall, not on this receptor specifically: It was suggested by the authors that each seasonal influenza vaccination may recruit only a limited number of new T cells.

Note on this clonotype: What this receptor recognizes is not known. Per-nucleotide qualities are absent, and no much larger clonotype sits a single base away.

This chain is built from TRBV20-1 and TRBJ2-7, with no confident D gene call. The sample in question was PBMCs from blood, obtained 14 days before vaccination. The receptor's source is a man in his fifties who received an inactivated influenza vaccine. Donor details come from another sample of the same person, matched by shared clones. The CDR3 is CSARDVRETYEQYF. The DNA is as follows: TGCAGTGCTAGAGATGTAAGGGAAACCTACGAGCAGTACTTC.